The rows below give T cell receptor beta chains drawn from one sample of a study of blood T cells in healthy people across ages. TCRdb re-derived calls from the 5' RACE reads in MiXCR, one entry per CDR3 protein. The sample has around 1.5 million distinct CDR3 sequences; around two fifths are singletons. The sample comprised blood. Source of these receptors: a woman aged 18-29 years in good health. CDR3s include the opening cysteine and the closing phenylalanine or tryptophan. Fields, in order: V gene, J gene, D gene, CDR3 length, clone size, CDR3 protein, CDR3 DNA. The D gene is left open where the match is weak. Not every row has a clone size; where given, it reads once, few, many or a size class.

v_call: TRBV4-1; j_call: TRBJ1-1; d_call: NA; cdr3_length: 15; clone_size: NA; cdr3_aa: CASSQDPGVDSEAFF; cdr3_nt: TGCGCCAGCAGCCAAGACCCAGGGGTAGATAGTGAAGCTTTCTTT
v_call: TRBV20-1; j_call: TRBJ2-3; d_call: TRBD2; cdr3_length: 15; clone_size: NA; cdr3_aa: CSATSGTSGTDTQYF; cdr3_nt: TGCAGTGCCACATCCGGGACTAGCGGCACAGATACGCAGTATTTT
v_call: TRBV5-1; j_call: TRBJ2-3; d_call: TRBD2; cdr3_length: 17; clone_size: NA; cdr3_aa: CASSLLGASGHTDTQYF; cdr3_nt: TGCGCCAGCAGCTTATTAGGGGCTAGCGGTCACACAGATACGCAGTATTTT
v_call: TRBV20-1; j_call: TRBJ1-1; d_call: NA; cdr3_length: 15; clone_size: NA; cdr3_aa: CSATQTAVEGPEAFF; cdr3_nt: TGCAGTGCTACACAAACAGCAGTAGAAGGGCCTGAAGCTTTCTTT
v_call: TRBV27; j_call: TRBJ1-4; d_call: NA; cdr3_length: 12; clone_size: NA; cdr3_aa: CASRGIGEKLFF; cdr3_nt: TGTGCCAGCAGGGGTATAGGGGAAAAACTGTTTTTT
v_call: TRBV28; j_call: TRBJ2-5; d_call: TRBD2; cdr3_length: 14; clone_size: NA; cdr3_aa: CASNDSGGAETQYF; cdr3_nt: TGTGCCAGCAACGATAGCGGGGGGGCCGAGACCCAGTACTTC
v_call: TRBV20-1; j_call: TRBJ1-6; d_call: NA; cdr3_length: 15; clone_size: NA; cdr3_aa: CSASPTMGVDSPLHF; cdr3_nt: TGCAGTGCTAGCCCAACGATGGGGGTGGATTCACCCCTCCACTTT
v_call: TRBV4-1; j_call: TRBJ2-7; d_call: NA; cdr3_length: 12; clone_size: many; cdr3_aa: CASSQGGSEQYF; cdr3_nt: TGCGCCAGCAGCCAAGGAGGTTCCGAGCAGTACTTC
v_call: TRBV2; j_call: TRBJ1-3; d_call: TRBD1; cdr3_length: 15; clone_size: few; cdr3_aa: CASRGQGTSGNTIYF; cdr3_nt: TGTGCCAGCAGGGGACAGGGGACCTCTGGAAACACCATATATTTT
v_call: TRBV27; j_call: TRBJ2-1; d_call: NA; cdr3_length: 11; clone_size: NA; cdr3_aa: CASIRGGEQFF; cdr3_nt: TGTGCCAGCATCAGAGGGGGGGAGCAGTTCTTC
v_call: TRBV28; j_call: TRBJ2-4; d_call: TRBD2; cdr3_length: 14; clone_size: few; cdr3_aa: CASSRTSAKNIQYF; cdr3_nt: TGTGCCAGCAGTAGGACTAGCGCAAAAAACATTCAGTACTTC